This T cell receptor beta chain stems from a study of control samples from healthy donors and cancer patients. Repertoires were generated with immunoSEQ multiplex PCR, while TCRdb's copy carries only in-frame clones and drops some. Of about 120,000 clones listed, 88% are singletons. The V end was cut by 5 bases, the J end by 2 bases, with 13 bases between. This CDR3 contains 15 residues. Germline V CDR1 and CDR2: MNHEY, SMNVEV (reference sequence). This clone was counted once. V usage is TRBV27 and J usage is TRBJ1-5, with D hard to call. Sequencing was performed on blood. This sequence originates from a man aged 35 to 55 in good health. CDR3 bases: TGTGCCAGCAGTCCTTCTATGCAGGGCAATCAGCCCCAGCATTTT. Its protein product is CASSPSMQGNQPQHF.